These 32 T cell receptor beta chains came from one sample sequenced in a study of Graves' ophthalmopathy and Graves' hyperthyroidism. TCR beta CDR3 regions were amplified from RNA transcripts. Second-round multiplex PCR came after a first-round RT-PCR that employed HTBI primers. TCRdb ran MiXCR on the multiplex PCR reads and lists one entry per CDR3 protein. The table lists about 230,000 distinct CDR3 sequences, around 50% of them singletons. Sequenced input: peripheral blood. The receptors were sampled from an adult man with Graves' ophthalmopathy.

The DNA for the CDR3 is TGCAGCAGCCCCGGACTAGCTATAGAGACCCAGTACTTC. Encoded protein: CSSPGLAIETQYF. V gene TRBV29-1 combines with J gene TRBJ2-5, with 8 bases fitting TRBD2. The trim removed 8 bases at V and 4 bases at J, leaving 9 bases unmatched. Germline V gene sequence: CDR1 SQVTM, CDR2 ANQGSEA. The CDR3 is 13 residues long.

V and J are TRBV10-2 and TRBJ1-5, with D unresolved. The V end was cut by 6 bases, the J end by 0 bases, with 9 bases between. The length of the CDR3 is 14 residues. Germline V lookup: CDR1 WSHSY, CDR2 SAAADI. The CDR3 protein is CASRSHYSNQPQHF. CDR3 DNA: TGCGCCAGCAGGTCACATTATAGCAATCAGCCCCAGCATTTT.

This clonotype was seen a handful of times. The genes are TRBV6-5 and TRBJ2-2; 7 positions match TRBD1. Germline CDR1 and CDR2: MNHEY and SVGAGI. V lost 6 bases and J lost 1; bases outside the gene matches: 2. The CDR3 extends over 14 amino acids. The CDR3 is CASRRTGNTGELFF. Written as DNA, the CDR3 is TGTGCCAGCAGGCGGACAGGGAACACCGGGGAGCTGTTTTTT.

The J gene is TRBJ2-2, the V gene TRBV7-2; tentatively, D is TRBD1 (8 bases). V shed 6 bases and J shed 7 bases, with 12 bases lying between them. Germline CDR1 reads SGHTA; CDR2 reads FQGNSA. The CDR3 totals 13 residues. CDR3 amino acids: CASRSGTGGELFF. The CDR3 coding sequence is TGTGCCAGCAGAAGCGGGACAGGCGGGGAGCTGTTTTTT.

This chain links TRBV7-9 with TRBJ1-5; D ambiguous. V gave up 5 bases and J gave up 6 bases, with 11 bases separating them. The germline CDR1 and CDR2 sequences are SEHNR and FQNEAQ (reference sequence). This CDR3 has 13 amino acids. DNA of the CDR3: TGTGCCAGCAGCCAAGACGCTGGTCAGCCCCAGCATTTT. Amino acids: CASSQDAGQPQHF.

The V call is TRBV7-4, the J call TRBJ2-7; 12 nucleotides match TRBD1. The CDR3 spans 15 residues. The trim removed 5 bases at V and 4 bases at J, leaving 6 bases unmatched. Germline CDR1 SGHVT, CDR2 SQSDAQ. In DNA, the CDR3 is TGTGCCAGCAGCCACGGGACAGGGGGCGGGTACGAGCAGTACTTC. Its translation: CASSHGTGGGYEQYF.

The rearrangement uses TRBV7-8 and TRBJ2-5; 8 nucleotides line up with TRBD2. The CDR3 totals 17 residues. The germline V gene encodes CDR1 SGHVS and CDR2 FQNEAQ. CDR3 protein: CARPFPGTRGGQETQYF. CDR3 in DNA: TGTGCTAGACCCTTCCCCGGGACTAGGGGCGGCCAAGAGACCCAGTACTTC.

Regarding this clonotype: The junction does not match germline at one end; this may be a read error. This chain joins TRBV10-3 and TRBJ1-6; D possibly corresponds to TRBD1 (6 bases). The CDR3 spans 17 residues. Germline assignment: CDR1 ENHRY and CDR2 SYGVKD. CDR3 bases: TGTGCCAGCAGTTACCGTTCCCGGGGGGCGGATAATTCACCCCTCCACTTT. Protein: CASSYRSRGADNSPLHF.

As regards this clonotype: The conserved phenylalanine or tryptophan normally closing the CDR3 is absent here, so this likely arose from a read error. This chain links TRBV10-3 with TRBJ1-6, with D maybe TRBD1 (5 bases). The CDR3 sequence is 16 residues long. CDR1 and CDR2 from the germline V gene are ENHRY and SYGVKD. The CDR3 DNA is TGTGCCAGCAGTGTGACAGCAAGCTCCTATAATTCACCCCTCCACCTT. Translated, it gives CASSVTASSYNSPLHL.

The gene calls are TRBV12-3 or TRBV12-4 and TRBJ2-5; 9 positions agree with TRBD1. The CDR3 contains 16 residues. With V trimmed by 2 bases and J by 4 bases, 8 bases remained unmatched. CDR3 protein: CASSLLPGQGRETQYF. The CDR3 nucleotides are TGTGCCAGCAGTTTATTACCCGGACAGGGGAGAGAGACCCAGTACTTC.

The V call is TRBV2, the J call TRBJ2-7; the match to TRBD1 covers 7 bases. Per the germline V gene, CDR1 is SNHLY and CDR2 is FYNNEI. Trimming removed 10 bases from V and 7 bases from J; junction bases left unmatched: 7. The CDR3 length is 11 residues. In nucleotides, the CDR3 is TGTGCCAATACAGGGGTTGGAGAGCAGTACTTC. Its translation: CANTGVGEQYF. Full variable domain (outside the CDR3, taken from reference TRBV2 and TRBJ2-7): EPEVTQTPSHQVTQMGQEVILRCVPISNHLYFYWYRQILGQKVEFLVSFYNNEISEKSEIFDDQFSVERPDGSNFTLKIRSTKLEDSAMYFCANTGVGEQYFGPGTRLTVT.

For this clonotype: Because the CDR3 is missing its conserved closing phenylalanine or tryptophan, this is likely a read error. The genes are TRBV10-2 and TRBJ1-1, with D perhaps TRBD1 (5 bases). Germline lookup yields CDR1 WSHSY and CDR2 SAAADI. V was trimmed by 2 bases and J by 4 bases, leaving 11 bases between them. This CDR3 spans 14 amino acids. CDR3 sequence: CASSETQGGTEAFL. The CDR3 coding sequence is TGCGCCAGCAGTGAGACCCAGGGAGGCACTGAAGCTTTCCTT.

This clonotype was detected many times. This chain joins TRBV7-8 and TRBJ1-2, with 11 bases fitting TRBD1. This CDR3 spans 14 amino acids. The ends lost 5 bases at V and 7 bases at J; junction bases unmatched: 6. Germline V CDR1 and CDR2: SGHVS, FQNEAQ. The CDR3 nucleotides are TGTGCCAGCAGCCCCCGGACAGGGGGCGGTGGCTACACCTTC. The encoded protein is CASSPRTGGGGYTF.

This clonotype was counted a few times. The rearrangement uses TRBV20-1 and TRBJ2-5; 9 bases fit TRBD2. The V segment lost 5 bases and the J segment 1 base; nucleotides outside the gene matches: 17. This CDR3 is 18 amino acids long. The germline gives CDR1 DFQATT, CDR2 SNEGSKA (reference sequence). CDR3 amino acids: CSARGRVWRGGPQETQYF. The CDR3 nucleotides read TGCAGTGCTCGTGGTCGGGTTTGGCGGGGGGGCCCCCAAGAGACCCAGTACTTC.

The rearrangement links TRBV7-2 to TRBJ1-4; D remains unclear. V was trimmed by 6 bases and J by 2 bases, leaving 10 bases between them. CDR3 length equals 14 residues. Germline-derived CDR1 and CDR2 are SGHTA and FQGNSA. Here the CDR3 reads CASSSLVTNEKLFF. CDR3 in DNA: TGTGCCAGCAGTTCCCTTGTTACTAATGAAAAACTGTTTTTT.

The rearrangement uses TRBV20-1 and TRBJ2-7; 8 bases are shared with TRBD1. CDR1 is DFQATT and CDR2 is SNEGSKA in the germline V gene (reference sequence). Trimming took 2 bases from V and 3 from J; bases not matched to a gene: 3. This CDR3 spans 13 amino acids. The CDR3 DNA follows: TGCAGTGCTAGAAGGGGACAGGTCTACGAGCAGTACTTC. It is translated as CSARRGQVYEQYF.

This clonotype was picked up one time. DNA for the CDR3: TGTGCCAGCAGTTTGAGGGTAAGGACCTACGAGCAGTACTTC. Translation: CASSLRVRTYEQYF. This rearrangement joins TRBV28 to TRBJ2-7; D may be TRBD2 (5 bases). The CDR3 consists of 14 residues. With 3 bases removed from V and 2 bases from J, the gap between germline ends came to 11 bases. CDR1 is MDHEN, CDR2 SYDVKM, per germline.

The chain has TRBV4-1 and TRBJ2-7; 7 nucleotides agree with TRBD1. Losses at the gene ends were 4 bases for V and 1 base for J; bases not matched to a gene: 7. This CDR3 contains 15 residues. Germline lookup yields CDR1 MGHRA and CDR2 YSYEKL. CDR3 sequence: CASSRVAGGSYEQYF. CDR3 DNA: TGCGCCAGCAGCCGAGTGGCAGGGGGTTCCTACGAGCAGTACTTC.

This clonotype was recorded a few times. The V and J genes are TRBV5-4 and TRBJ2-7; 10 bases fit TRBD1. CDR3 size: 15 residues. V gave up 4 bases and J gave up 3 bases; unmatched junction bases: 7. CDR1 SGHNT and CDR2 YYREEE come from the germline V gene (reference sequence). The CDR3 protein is CASSRAGTGVYEQYF. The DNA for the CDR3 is TGTGCCAGCAGCCGTGCCGGGACAGGGGTCTACGAGCAGTACTTC.

CDR3 residues: CASSSRLADVEQYF. The CDR3 DNA sequence: TGCGCCAGCAGCTCGCGACTAGCGGATGTCGAGCAGTACTTC. V gene TRBV5-1 combines with J gene TRBJ2-7; 9 positions match TRBD2. With V trimmed by 3 bases and J by 6 bases, 7 bases remained unmatched. This CDR3 is 14 amino acids long. Germline CDR1 is SGHRS and CDR2 is YFSETQ.

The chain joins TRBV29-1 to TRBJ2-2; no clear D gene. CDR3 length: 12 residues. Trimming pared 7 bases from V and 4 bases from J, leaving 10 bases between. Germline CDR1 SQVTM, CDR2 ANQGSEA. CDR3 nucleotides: TGCAGCGCCCGTATCTCCACCGGGGAGCTGTTTTTT. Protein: CSARISTGELFF.

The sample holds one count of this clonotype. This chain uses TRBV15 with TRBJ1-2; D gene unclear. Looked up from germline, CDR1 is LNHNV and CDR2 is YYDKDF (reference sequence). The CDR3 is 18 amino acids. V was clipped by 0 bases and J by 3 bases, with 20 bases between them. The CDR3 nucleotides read TGTGCCACCAGCAGAGATGCCAGCTCACCAACCAATTACTATGGCTACACCTTC. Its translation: CATSRDASSPTNYYGYTF.

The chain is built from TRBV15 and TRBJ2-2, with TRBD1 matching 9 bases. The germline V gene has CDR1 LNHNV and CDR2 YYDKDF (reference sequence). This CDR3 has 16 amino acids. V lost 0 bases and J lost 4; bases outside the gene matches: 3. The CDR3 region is CATSRDTGGLTGELFF. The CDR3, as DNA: TGTGCCACCAGCAGAGACACAGGGGGCCTCACCGGGGAGCTGTTTTTT.

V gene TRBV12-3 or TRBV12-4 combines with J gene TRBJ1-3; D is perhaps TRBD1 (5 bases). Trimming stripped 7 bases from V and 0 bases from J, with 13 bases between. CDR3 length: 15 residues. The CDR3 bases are TGTGCCAGCACCCTTGGGGCAGTCTCTGGAAACACCATATATTTT. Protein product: CASTLGAVSGNTIYF.

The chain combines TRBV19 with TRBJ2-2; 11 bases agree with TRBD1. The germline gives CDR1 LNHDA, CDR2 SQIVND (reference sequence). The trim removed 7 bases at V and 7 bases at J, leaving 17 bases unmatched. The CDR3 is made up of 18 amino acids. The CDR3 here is CASTSVGTGGIKDGELFF. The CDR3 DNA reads TGTGCCAGTACTTCTGTTGGGACAGGGGGTATAAAGGACGGGGAGCTGTTTTTT.

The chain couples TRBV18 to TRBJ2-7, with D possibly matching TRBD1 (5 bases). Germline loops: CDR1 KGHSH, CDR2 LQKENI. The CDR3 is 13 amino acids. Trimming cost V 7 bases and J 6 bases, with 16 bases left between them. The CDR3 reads CASLLQERGEQYF. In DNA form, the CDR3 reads TGTGCCAGCTTACTACAGGAGAGAGGCGAGCAGTACTTC.

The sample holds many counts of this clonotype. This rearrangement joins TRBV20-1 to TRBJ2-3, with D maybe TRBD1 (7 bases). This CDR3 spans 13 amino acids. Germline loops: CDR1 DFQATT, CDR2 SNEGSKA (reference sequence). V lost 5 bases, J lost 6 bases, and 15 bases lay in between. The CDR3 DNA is TGCAGTGCTCTAGGGGGCGGGGCGGATACGCAGTATTTT. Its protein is CSALGGGADTQYF.

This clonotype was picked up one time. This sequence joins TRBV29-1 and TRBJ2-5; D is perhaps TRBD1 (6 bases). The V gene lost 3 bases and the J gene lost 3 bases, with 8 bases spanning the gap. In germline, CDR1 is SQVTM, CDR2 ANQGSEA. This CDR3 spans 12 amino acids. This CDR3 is CSVDHREETQYF. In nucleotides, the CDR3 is TGCAGCGTTGATCACAGGGAAGAGACCCAGTACTTC.

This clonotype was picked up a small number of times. CDR3 protein: CASSFGDRYSNQPQHF. The CDR3 DNA reads TGTGCCAGCAGTTTTGGGGACCGATATAGCAATCAGCCCCAGCATTTT. This chain links TRBV12-3 or TRBV12-4 with TRBJ1-5; weak D call: TRBD1 (5 bases). This CDR3 is built from 16 residues. Trimming left V 3 bases short and J 0 bases short, with 12 bases between.

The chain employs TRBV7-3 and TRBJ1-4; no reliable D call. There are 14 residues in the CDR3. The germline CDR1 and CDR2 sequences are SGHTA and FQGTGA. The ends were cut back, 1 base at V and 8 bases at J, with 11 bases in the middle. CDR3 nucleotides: TGTGCCAGCAGCTTAATGGGCTTAGGCGAAAAACTGTTTTTT. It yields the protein CASSLMGLGEKLFF.

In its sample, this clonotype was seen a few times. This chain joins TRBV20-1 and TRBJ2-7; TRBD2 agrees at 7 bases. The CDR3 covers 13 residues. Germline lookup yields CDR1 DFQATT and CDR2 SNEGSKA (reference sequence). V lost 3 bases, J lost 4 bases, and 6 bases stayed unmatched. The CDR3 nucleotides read TGCAGTGCTAGGGCCGGGACTATATACGAGCAGTACTTC. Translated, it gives CSARAGTIYEQYF.

The CDR3 nucleotides read TGTGCCAGCAGGGACAGGGGACTCTCTGGAAACACCATATATTTT. Translation: CASRDRGLSGNTIYF. This chain uses TRBV2 with TRBJ1-3; 9 nucleotides align to TRBD1. The V and J ends lost 6 bases and 0 bases, in that order; junction bases with no gene match: 3. CDR1 is SNHLY and CDR2 is FYNNEI in the germline V gene. This CDR3 is built from 15 residues.